This TCR beta chain comes out of a study of T cell responses to AZD1222 COVID-19 vaccine (dated by TCRdb to the early 2020s). Study-wide context: AZD1222 recipients whose second dose came at about 4 weeks and those whose second dose came at about 12 weeks were combined into one group, since spike-specific TCR depth and breadth did not differ between the two schedules. A total of about 250 trial participants underwent TCR sequencing, of whom 200 to 220 had received two doses of AZD1222 and around 25 had received two doses of the MenACWY control vaccine. Trial participants were enrolled by age into subgroups of 18-55, 56-69 and 70-plus years, and roughly 150, 30 and 60 TCR-sequenced participants, respectively, were included in these subgroups. The paper's findings and limits, for the study overall: The vaccine-associated CD4 TCRs covered the entire spike protein, and the dominant responses fell in regions 160-218 and 743-854. In the small 56-69-year group, the increase in depth fell short of significance, most likely because of low power. Only five or six AZD1222 recipients were SARS-CoV-2 seropositive at baseline, limiting conclusions about previously exposed vaccinees. Reportedly, almost half of the unique spike-specific TCRs recognized epitopes lying outside the regions that are mutated in the B.1.351 and B.1.1.7 variants. After two AZD1222 doses, both the breadth and the depth of spike-specific TCRs were significantly higher than at day 0 and than in MenACWY recipients. No day 14 peak-response samples were available, so repertoires were characterized only after the peak T cell response. Participants were mostly white British, with more females than males. The authors suggested clonal diversity may have been underestimated.

The CDR3 regions of human TCRbeta chains were analyzed by immunosequencing. The paper's processing steps were these. Repertoire TCRs were matched against a reference library of SARS-CoV-2-specific TCRs generated with the MIRA antigen-specificity platform. Breadth meant the fraction of unique TCRs that were SARS-CoV-2-associated, whereas depth meant the fraction of total T cells that were SARS-CoV-2-associated. Using the MIRA data, every spike-specific TCR was mapped to the spike region that the TCR reacted to and assigned to either a CD4 or a CD8 class. Log10-transformed breadth and depth values were compared by one-way ANOVA with Sidak's multiple comparisons tests. TCRdb re-hosts the immuneACCESS table, in-frame sequences only. Its copies lack some clones; in the studies checked, an unresolved V gene accounts for under half of them, and the cause for the rest is not known. From that table come the V and J calls and clone size; the DNA was used to work out D and trimming. The sample table lists tens of thousands of clones, over 75% of them with a count of one. Approximately 15% of the sample is taken by the ten largest.

In the germline V gene, CDR1 corresponds to MGHRA and CDR2 to YSYEKL. The CDR3 numbers 15 residues from cysteine through phenylalanine. The DNA shown is the 45-base CDR3, in frame from base 1. V lost 0 bases and J lost 2 bases; the stretch between them is 11 bases long. The time point label here, explained by the study, means: baseline before first vaccination. The vaccinee samples were drawn from two UK trials, COV001 and COV002, one of which was a single-blind randomized controlled phase 2/3 trial testing AZD1222 (ChAdOx1 nCoV-19) in healthy adults. For TCRbeta chain sequencing, PBMC samples were collected from trial participants at day 0 and at day 28 after the second dose. Concerning this clone: This clone's antigen is unknown. No qualities accompany the bases; no much larger clone lies one base away.

Material: peripheral blood, obtained on day 0 of AZD1222 vaccination. The chain is made from TRBV4-1 and TRBJ2-7; no D gene is confidently identified. This receptor was obtained from an adult in good health. The DNA sequence is given as TGCGCCAGCAGCCAAGATTTAGGGATCCCCTACGAGCAGTACTTC. The resulting protein is CASSQDLGIPYEQYF.